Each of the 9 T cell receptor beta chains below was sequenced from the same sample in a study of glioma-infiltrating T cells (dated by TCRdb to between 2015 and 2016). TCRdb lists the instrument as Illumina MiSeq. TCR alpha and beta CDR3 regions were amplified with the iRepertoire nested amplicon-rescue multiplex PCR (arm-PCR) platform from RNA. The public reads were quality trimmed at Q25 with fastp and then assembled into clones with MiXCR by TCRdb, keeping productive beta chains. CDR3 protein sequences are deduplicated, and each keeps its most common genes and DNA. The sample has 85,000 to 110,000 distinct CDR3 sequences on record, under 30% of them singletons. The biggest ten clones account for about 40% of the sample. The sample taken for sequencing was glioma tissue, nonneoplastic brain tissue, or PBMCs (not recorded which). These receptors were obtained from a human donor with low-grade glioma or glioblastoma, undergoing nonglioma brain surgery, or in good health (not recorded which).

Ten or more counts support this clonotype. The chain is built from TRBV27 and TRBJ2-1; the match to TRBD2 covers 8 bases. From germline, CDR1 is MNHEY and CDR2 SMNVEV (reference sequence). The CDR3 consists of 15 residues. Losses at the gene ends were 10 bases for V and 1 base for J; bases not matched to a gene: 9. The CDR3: CAIGLTSGSYNEQFF. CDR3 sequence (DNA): TGTGCCATCGGTCTAACTAGCGGATCCTACAATGAGCAGTTCTTC.

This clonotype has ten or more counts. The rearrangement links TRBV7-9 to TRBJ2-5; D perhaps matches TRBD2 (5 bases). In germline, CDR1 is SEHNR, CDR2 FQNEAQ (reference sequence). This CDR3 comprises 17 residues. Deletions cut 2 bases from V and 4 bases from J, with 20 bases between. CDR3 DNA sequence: TGTGCCAGCAGCTTACGTGGGTCCAGCGGCTCAGGAGAGACCCAGTACTTC. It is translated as CASSLRGSSGSGETQYF.

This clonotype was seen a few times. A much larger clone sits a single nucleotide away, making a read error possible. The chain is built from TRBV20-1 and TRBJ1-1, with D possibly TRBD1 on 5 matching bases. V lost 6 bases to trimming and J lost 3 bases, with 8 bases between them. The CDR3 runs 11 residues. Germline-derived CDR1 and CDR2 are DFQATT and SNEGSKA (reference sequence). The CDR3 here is CSAGGDTEAFF. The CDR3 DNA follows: TGCAGTGCGGGGGGGGACACTGAAGCTTTCTTT.

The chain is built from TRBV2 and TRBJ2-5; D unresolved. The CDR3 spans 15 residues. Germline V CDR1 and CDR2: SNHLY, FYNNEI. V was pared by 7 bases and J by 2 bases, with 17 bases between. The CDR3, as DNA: TGTGCCAGCACCCGAAGCATGGGCCCGCAAGAGACCCAGTACTTC. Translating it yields CASTRSMGPQETQYF.

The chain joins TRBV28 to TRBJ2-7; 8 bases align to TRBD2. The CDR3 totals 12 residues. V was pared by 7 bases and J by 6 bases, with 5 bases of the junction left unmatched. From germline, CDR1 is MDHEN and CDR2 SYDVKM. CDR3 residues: CASKRESLEQYF. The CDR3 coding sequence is TGTGCCAGCAAGCGGGAGAGCCTCGAGCAGTACTTC.

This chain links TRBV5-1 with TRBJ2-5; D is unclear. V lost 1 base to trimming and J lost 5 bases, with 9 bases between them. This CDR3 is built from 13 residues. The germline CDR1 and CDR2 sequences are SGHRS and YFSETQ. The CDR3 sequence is CASSLILDETQYF. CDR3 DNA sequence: TGCGCCAGCAGCTTGATCTTAGATGAGACCCAGTACTTC.

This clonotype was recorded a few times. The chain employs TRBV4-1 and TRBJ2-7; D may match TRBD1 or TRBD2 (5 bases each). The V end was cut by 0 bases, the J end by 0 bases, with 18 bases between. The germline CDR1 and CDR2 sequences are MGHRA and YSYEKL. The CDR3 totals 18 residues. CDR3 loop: CASSQDLGRTGLSYEQYF. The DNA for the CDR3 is TGCGCCAGCAGCCAAGATCTGGGACGGACTGGGCTCTCCTACGAGCAGTACTTC.

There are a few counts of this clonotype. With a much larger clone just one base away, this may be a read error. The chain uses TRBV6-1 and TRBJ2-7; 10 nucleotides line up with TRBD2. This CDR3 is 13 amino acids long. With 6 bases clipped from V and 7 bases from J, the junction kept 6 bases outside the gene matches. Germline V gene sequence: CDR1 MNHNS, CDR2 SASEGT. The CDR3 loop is CASRGTSVLEQYF. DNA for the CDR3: TGTGCCAGCAGGGGGACTAGCGTTCTTGAGCAGTACTTC.

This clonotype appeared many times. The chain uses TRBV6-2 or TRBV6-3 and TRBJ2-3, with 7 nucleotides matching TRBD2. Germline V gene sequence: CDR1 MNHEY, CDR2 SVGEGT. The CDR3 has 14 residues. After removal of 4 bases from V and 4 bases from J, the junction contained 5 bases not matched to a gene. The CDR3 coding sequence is TGTGCCAGCAGTTGGACTAGTGGGGCAGATACGCAGTATTTT. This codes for CASSWTSGADTQYF.